This entry features one TCR beta chain sequence. Its antigen is currently unknown. After removal of 7 bases from V and 5 bases from J, the junction contained 8 bases not matched to a gene. Germline V gene data show CDR1 as ENHRY and CDR2 as SYGVKD. The CDR3 runs to 16 residues. The record originates from a study of brain T cells in children with intractable seizures. Study outcomes and limitations: Patients' HCMV serostatus was unknown; virus specificity rests on CDR3 similarity alone.

The time point was: blood from clinic visit 5 months post-surgery; TSC patient then seizure free. The sequenced cases were selected for having the highest brain T cell transcript signatures. Pre-surgery treatment included at least one anti-epileptic drug. Sequencing was performed with immunoSEQ multiplex PCR; in TCRdb, only in-frame clones are kept and a portion is missing. The top ten hold approximately 5% of the sample, which has around 340,000 clones, approximately 93% seen once. This chain connects TRBV10-3 to TRBJ2-5; 15 bases agree with TRBD2. The receptor was derived from a boy less than two years old with tuberous sclerosis and intractable seizures. The specimen comprised peripheral blood, sampled roughly 5 months after surgery. The CDR3 sequence: CAIIRTSGGALETQYF. The CDR3 DNA sequence: TGTGCCATCATCCGGACTAGCGGGGGGGCCTTGGAGACCCAGTACTTC.